Below are 14 T cell receptor beta chains sequenced from a single sample in a study of patients and donors after allogeneic stem cell transplantation. TCRdb called the RT-PCR reads again in MiXCR, with one record for every CDR3 protein. Among about 74,000 distinct CDR3 sequences, more than 25% were seen once, and the ten largest hold approximately 25%. Source material: blood, either unsorted or a sorted T cell fraction (not recorded which). These TCRs come from a human donor who was either an allogeneic HSCT recipient or a stem cell or donor lymphocyte infusion donor (not recorded which). It is not recorded whose cells these are; they may come from a transplant donor.

This clonotype came up a few times. The genes are TRBV20-1 and TRBJ2-1; TRBD2 is a possible D gene (6 bases). With 3 bases removed from V and 8 bases from J, the gap between germline ends came to 8 bases. Germline V lookup: CDR1 DFQATT, CDR2 SNEGSKA (reference sequence). The CDR3 consists of 11 residues. CDR3 sequence (DNA): TGCAGTGCTAGGGAGGGATATGAGCAGTTCTTC. Translating gives CSAREGYEQFF.

The sample holds many counts of this clonotype. The V gene is TRBV6-2 or TRBV6-3, the J gene TRBJ1-5; D is ambiguous. Trimming shortened V by 1 base and J by 4 bases, and 8 bases separated the two germline ends. This CDR3 region has 14 residues. The V gene's germline CDR1 is MNHEY and CDR2 SVGEGT. CDR3 residues: CASSYYAGNQPQHF. The CDR3 DNA sequence: TGTGCCAGCAGTTACTACGCGGGAAATCAGCCCCAGCATTTT.

In the case of this clonotype: Sequence at one end of the junction differs from germline and may be a read error. The chain combines TRBV29-1 with TRBJ2-5, with D uncertain. CDR3 length equals 11 residues. Germline V lookup: CDR1 SQVTM, CDR2 ANQGSEA. CDR3 residues: CSYRAQESQYF. Here the CDR3 DNA reads TGCAGCTATCGGGCGCAAGAGTCCCAGTACTTC.

DNA for the CDR3: TGCAGTGCTCCAGGACGCAACAATCAGCCCCAGCATTTT. Encoded protein: CSAPGRNNQPQHF. The rearrangement joins TRBV20-1 to TRBJ1-5; no reliable D call. Germline V gene sequence: CDR1 DFQATT, CDR2 SNEGSKA (reference sequence). V was clipped by 5 bases and J by 3 bases, with 11 bases between them. The length of the CDR3 is 13 residues.

The genes are TRBV20-1 and TRBJ2-1, with 8 bases lining up with TRBD1. This CDR3 comprises 16 residues. Germline V lookup: CDR1 DFQATT, CDR2 SNEGSKA (reference sequence). With V trimmed by 2 bases and J by 2 bases, 8 bases remained unmatched. CDR3 sequence: CSARHPTGVAYNEQFF. Written as DNA, the CDR3 is TGCAGTGCTAGACACCCGACAGGGGTCGCCTACAATGAGCAGTTCTTC.

The table lists this clonotype with a few counts. The gene calls are TRBV12-3 or TRBV12-4 and TRBJ2-3, with 7 bases matching TRBD2. After removal of 6 bases from V and 5 bases from J, the junction contained 17 bases not matched to a gene. This CDR3 region has 17 residues. CDR3 coding DNA: TGTGCCAGCAGCCAACCTCCCCGGACTAGTGGGGGAGATACGCAGTATTTT. Translating it yields CASSQPPRTSGGDTQYF.

This clonotype was found a few times. The gene calls are TRBV19 and TRBJ2-2, with TRBD2 matching 7 bases. CDR3 length: 15 residues. J was trimmed by 1 base and V by 5 bases; bases with no gene match: 4. Germline V gene lookup returns CDR1 LNHDA and CDR2 SQIVND (reference sequence). DNA of the CDR3: TGTGCCAGTAGTTGGTCTAGCGGGAACACCGGGGAGCTGTTTTTT. This sequence encodes CASSWSSGNTGELFF.

This clonotype was seen ten or more times. The V and J genes are TRBV9 and TRBJ2-3, with TRBD2 identical over 10 bases. With 1 base clipped from V and 2 bases from J, the junction kept 4 bases outside the gene matches. The CDR3 length is 16 residues. Germline V lookup: CDR1 SGDLS, CDR2 YYNGEE. CDR3: CASSVLGLADTDTQYF. DNA for the CDR3: TGTGCCAGCAGCGTACTCGGACTAGCGGACACAGATACGCAGTATTTT.

This chain uses TRBV10-3 with TRBJ1-1; D is perhaps TRBD1 (5 bases). This CDR3 has 13 amino acids. The V and J ends lost 10 bases and 2 bases respectively, with 14 bases between them. CDR1 and CDR2 from the germline V gene are ENHRY and SYGVKD. The CDR3 loop reads CATRDPPNTEAFF. The CDR3 coding sequence is TGTGCCACACGGGACCCTCCCAACACTGAAGCTTTCTTT.

V usage is TRBV27 and J usage is TRBJ2-1, with TRBD1 as a possible D gene (5 bases). V shed 5 bases and J shed 12 bases, with 14 bases lying between them. Germline V gene data show CDR1 as MNHEY and CDR2 as SMNVEV (reference sequence). This CDR3 spans 12 amino acids. CDR3 protein: CASSPQGFGQFF. The CDR3 coding sequence is TGTGCCAGCAGTCCTCAGGGTTTCGGGCAGTTCTTC.

There are many counts of this clonotype. The V gene is TRBV12-3 or TRBV12-4, the J gene TRBJ1-2, with a possible D match to TRBD1 (5 bases). The CDR3 consists of 16 residues. The V and J ends lost 6 bases and 0 bases respectively, with 17 bases between them. This chain's CDR3 is CASSPWEGTSNYGYTF. The CDR3 bases are TGTGCCAGCAGCCCCTGGGAGGGGACTTCTAACTATGGCTACACCTTC.

The rearrangement links TRBV30 to TRBJ1-1; D unclear. Trimming took off 5 bases at V and 4 bases at J, with 11 bases between the two ends. The CDR3 has 12 residues. In germline, CDR1 is GTSNPN, CDR2 SVGIG (reference sequence). In nucleotides, the CDR3 is TGTGCCTGGGGACGCCTAGGCACTGAAGCTTTCTTT. It specifies CAWGRLGTEAFF. Together with reference TRBV30 and TRBJ1-1, the CDR3 gives the full variable domain: SQTIHQWPATLVQPVGSPLSLECTVEGTSNPNLYWYRQAAGRGLQLLFYSVGIGQISSEVPQNLSASRPQDRQFILSSKKLLLSDSGFYLCAWGRLGTEAFFGQGTRLTVV.

The genes are TRBV7-6 and TRBJ2-2; D call uncertain. Between the trimmed V and J ends, which lost 5 bases and 7 bases, there was a span of 11 bases. CDR3 length: 13 residues. Germline V lookup: CDR1 SGHVS, CDR2 FNYEAQ. Here the CDR3 DNA reads TGTGCCAGCAGCCAACCCGGACGCGGGGAGCTGTTTTTT. As protein: CASSQPGRGELFF.

This clonotype was counted only a few times. The rearrangement links TRBV20-1 to TRBJ2-3, with a possible D match to TRBD1 (6 bases). The CDR3 loop spans 15 amino acids. CDR1 and CDR2 (germline): DFQATT, SNEGSKA (reference sequence). Trimming stripped 0 bases from V and 4 bases from J, with 14 bases between. The CDR3 reads CSARDVGRGPDTQYF. The CDR3 DNA sequence: TGCAGTGCTAGAGATGTCGGCAGGGGCCCAGATACGCAGTATTTT.